This paragraph reports one T cell receptor (beta chain). Antigen specificity is unknown. Other DNA sequences in this specimen translate into the identical CDR3. The CDR3 sequence is 13 residues long. From germline, CDR1 is KGHSH and CDR2 LQKENI. The V end lost 3 bases, the J end lost 2 bases, and 7 bases lay between the germline ends. This entry comes from a study of OX40 agonist ivuxolimab in advanced cancers. Turning to the study itself: Dose-escalation patients had hepatocellular carcinoma, melanoma, renal cell or head and neck cancer. The dose-escalation cohort was around 83% male, with a mean age of 60 years, ranging about 23 to 90. Study outcomes and limitations: Circulating CD4+ and CD8+ T cells showed clonal expansion by week 6 at 0.1 to 3.0 mg/kg. CD8+ T cells showed, on average, more clonal expansion than CD4+ cells.

Produced via immunoSEQ multiplex PCR; TCRdb's table is partial and in-frame only. The sample shows approximately 100,000 clones, roughly nine tenths of them seen only once. This TCR derives from an adult with an advanced solid tumor such as melanoma, head and neck, liver or kidney cancer. Here the sequenced sample was CD4+ or CD8+ T cells sorted from blood, taken in a trial of the OX40 agonist ivuxolimab. V is TRBV18 and J is TRBJ2-5; D is undetermined. The CDR3 loop reads CASSPGLQETQYF. CDR3 DNA sequence: TGTGCCAGCTCACCCGGGTTACAAGAGACCCAGTACTTC. The entire variable domain, with the rest obtained from reference TRBV18 and TRBJ2-5, is as follows: NAGVMQNPRHLVRRRGQEARLRCSPMKGHSHVYWYRQLPEEGLKFMVYLQKENIIDESGMPKERFSAEFPKEGPSILRIQQVVRGDSAAYFCASSPGLQETQYFGPGTRLLVL.